These T cell receptor beta chains were read from a single sample in a study of T-cell memory formation after mild COVID-19. TCRdb ran MiXCR on the 5' RACE reads and lists one entry per CDR3 protein. In the table there are about half a million distinct CDR3 sequences, 18% of which are singletons. The source material was PBMCs or a T cell subset sorted from them (not recorded which). The receptors were gathered from an adult woman who had mild COVID-19 (a few samples of this study predate the infection). Cell type and time point are not known. The CDR3 runs from the conserved cysteine through the conserved F or W. D genes are given only for firm matches.

d_gene: TRBD2; len: 14; v_gene: TRBV13; CDR3aa: CASSFLAVGYEQYF
d_gene: -; len: 13; v_gene: TRBV29-1; CDR3aa: CSVAGGWVNEQFF
d_gene: -; len: 13; v_gene: TRBV6-5; CDR3aa: CASSYGRGWDQYF
d_gene: -; len: 13; v_gene: TRBV4-2; CDR3aa: CASSQRDYGGYTF
d_gene: -; len: 16; v_gene: TRBV6-5; CDR3aa: CASSRVTGWAKNIQYF
d_gene: -; len: 13; v_gene: TRBV7-2; CDR3aa: CASSQRAGQPQHF
d_gene: -; len: 15; v_gene: TRBV7-8; CDR3aa: CASSPSGGPNYGYTF
d_gene: -; len: 16; v_gene: TRBV15; CDR3aa: CATSRGFTGSTDTQYF
d_gene: -; len: 13; v_gene: TRBV7-3; CDR3aa: CASSSPPQETQYF
d_gene: -; len: 14; v_gene: TRBV9; CDR3aa: CASSATGYTGELFF